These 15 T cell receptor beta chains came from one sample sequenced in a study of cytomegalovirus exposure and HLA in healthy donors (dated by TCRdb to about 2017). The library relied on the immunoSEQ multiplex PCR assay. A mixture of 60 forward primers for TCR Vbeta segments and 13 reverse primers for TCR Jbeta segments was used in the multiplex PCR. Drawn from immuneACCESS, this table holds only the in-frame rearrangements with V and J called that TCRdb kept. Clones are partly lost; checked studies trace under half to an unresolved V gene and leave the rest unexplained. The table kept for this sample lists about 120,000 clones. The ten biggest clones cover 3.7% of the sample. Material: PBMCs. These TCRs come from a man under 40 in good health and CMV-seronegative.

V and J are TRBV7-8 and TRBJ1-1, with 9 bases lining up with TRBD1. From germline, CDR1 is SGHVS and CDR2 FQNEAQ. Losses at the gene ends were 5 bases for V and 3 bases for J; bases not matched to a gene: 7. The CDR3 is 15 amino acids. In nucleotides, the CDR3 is TGTGCCAGCAGCCCAAGGGACAGGGTTTACACTGAAGCTTTCTTT. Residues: CASSPRDRVYTEAFF.

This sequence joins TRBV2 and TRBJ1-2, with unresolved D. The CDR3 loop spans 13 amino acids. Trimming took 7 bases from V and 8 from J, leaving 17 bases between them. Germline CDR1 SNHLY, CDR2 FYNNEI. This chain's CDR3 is CASTRSPTQGYTF. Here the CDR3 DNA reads TGTGCCAGCACCCGGAGCCCGACCCAGGGCTACACCTTC.

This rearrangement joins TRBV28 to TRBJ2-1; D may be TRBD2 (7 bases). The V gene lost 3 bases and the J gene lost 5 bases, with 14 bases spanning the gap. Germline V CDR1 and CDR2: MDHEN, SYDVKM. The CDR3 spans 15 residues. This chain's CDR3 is CASSFGGRGDNEQFF. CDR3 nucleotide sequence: TGTGCCAGCAGTTTCGGGGGGCGAGGGGACAATGAGCAGTTCTTC.

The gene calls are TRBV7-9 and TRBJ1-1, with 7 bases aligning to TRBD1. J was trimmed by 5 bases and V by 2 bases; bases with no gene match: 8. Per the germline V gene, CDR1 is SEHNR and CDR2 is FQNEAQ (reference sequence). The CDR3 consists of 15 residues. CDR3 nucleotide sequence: TGTGCCAGCAGCTTATTAGACAGGGCTGGGACTGAAGCTTTCTTT. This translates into CASSLLDRAGTEAFF.

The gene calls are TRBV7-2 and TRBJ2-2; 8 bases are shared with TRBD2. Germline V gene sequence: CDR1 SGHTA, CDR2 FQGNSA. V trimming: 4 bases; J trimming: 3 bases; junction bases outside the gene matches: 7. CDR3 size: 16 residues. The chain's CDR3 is CASSSRRGGDTGELFF. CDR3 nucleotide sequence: TGTGCCAGCAGCTCTCGCCGGGGGGGAGACACCGGGGAGCTGTTTTTT.

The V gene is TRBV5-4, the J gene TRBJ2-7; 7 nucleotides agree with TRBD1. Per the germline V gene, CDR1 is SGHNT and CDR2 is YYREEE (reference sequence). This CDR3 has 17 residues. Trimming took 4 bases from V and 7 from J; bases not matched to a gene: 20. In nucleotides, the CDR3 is TGTGCCAGCAGCCCCGGACAGGCTTCCAGAAGAATAATAGAGCAGTACTTC. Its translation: CASSPGQASRRIIEQYF. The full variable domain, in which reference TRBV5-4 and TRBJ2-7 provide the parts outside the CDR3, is ETGVTQSPTHLIKTRGQQVTLRCSSQSGHNTVSWYQQALGQGPQFIFQYYREEENGRGNFPPRFSGLQFPNYSSELNVNALELDDSALYLCASSPGQASRRIIEQYFGPGTRLTVT.

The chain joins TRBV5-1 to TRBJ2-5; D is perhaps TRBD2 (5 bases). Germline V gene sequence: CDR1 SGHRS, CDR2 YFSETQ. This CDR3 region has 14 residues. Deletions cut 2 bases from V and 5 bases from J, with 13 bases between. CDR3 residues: CASSFPGNRETQYF. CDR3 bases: TGCGCCAGCAGCTTTCCGGGAAATCGGGAGACCCAGTACTTC.

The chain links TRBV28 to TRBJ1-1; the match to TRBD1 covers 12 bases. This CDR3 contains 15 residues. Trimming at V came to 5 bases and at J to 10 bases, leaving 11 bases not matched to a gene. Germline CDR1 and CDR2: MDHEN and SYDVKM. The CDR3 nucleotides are TGTGCCAGCAGTCGCGACCGTGGGACAGGGGGCCGAGCTTTCTTT. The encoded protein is CASSRDRGTGGRAFF.

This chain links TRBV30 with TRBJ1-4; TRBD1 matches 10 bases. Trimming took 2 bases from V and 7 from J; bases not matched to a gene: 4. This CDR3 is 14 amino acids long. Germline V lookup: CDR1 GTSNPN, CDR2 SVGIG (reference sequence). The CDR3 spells CAWSSGQGVEKLFF. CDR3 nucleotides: TGTGCCTGGAGTTCCGGACAGGGGGTTGAAAAACTGTTTTTT.

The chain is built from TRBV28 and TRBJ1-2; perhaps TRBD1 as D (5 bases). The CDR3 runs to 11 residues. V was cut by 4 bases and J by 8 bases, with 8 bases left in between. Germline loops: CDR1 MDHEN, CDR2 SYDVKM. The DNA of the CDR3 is TGTGCCAGCAGTTCTTACAGGGGCTACACCTTC. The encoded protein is CASSSYRGYTF.

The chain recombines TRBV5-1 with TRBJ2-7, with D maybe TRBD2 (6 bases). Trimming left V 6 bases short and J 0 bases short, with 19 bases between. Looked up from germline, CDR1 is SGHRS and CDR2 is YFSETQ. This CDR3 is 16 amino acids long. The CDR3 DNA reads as TGCGCCAGCACCCCTCAACCTACCGGGAGCTCCTACGAGCAGTACTTC. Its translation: CASTPQPTGSSYEQYF.

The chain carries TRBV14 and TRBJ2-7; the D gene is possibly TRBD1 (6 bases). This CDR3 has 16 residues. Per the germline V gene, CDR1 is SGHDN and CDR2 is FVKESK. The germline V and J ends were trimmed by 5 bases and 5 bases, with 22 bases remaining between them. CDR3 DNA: TGTGCCAGCAGCTACAGGGCCCGACTGGGGGCGCACGAGCAGTACTTC. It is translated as CASSYRARLGAHEQYF.

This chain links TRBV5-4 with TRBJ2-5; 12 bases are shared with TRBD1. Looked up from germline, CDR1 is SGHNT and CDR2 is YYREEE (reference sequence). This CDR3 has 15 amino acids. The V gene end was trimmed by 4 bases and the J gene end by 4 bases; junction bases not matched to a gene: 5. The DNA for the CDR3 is TGTGCCAGCAGCCCCGGGACAGGGGGCATAGAGACCCAGTACTTC. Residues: CASSPGTGGIETQYF.

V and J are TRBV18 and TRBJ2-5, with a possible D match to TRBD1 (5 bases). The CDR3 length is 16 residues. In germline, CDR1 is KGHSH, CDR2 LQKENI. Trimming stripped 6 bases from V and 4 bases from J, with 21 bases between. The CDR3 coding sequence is TGTGCCAGCTCGGACGCCAGGGTCGGTGCCCGAGAGACCCAGTACTTC. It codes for CASSDARVGARETQYF.

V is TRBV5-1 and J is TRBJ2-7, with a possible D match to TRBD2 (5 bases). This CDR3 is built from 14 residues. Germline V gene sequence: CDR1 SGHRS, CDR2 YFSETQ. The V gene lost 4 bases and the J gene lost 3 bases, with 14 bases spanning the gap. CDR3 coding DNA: TGCGCCAGCAGCCGGGATCAGTTGTGCTACGAGCAGTACTTC. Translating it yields CASSRDQLCYEQYF.